What follows describes a single T cell receptor (beta chain). Clones were read by immunoSEQ multiplex PCR, and TCRdb kept only the in-frame ones, dropping some. The sample records hundreds of thousands of clones, around 87% being singletons. This entry comes from a study of shared T cell receptors in the human thymus. Germline lookup yields CDR1 KGHSH and CDR2 LQKENI. The CDR3 is 14 residues long. The V end was cut by 6 bases, the J end by 5 bases, with 16 bases between. The data also belong to a second study, concerning human thymus T cells. This second report adds: The people who donated were healthy Finnish babies having corrective surgery for congenital heart defects. Thymus tissue for the work was resected from patients undergoing corrective heart surgery. Repertoires sampled from thymus and blood appeared biased in V and J gene usage. Related work showed strongly overlapping thymic repertoires across unrelated individuals.

This chain connects TRBV18 to TRBJ2-5, with a weak D call TRBD1 (6 bases). The sequenced sample was thymocytes. The clonotype originates from a boy in the first two years of life with a congenital heart defect. The CDR3 region has the DNA TGTGCCAGCTCCTCTCTCAGAGACAGGGAGACCCAGTACTTC. It specifies CASSSLRDRETQYF. Drawing the rest from reference TRBV18 and TRBJ2-5, the complete variable domain is NAGVMQNPRHLVRRRGQEARLRCSPMKGHSHVYWYRQLPEEGLKFMVYLQKENIIDESGMPKERFSAEFPKEGPSILRIQQVVRGDSAAYFCASSSLRDRETQYFGPGTRLLVL.